Given below is one T cell receptor (beta chain) in context. The sample is drawn from a study of T cells in localized non-small cell lung cancer. Per the germline V gene, CDR1 is MDHEN and CDR2 is SYDVKM. This CDR3 has 14 amino acids. Deletions cut 1 base from V and 8 bases from J, with 14 bases between. The repertoire was sequenced with immunoSEQ multiplex PCR; TCRdb's copy has only in-frame clones and lacks some. The sample has some 10,000 clones, 70% to 85% seen once. The sequences come from peripheral blood, collected before any cancer treatment. The chain carries TRBV28 and TRBJ1-2; possibly TRBD1 for D (5 bases). This sequence was found in a male donor aged 60 or over with stage I lung adenocarcinoma. The CDR3 DNA reads TGTGCCAGCAGTTTATCAGGGACCACTGGCGGCTACACCTTC. It yields the protein CASSLSGTTGGYTF.